The T cell receptor beta chain under discussion was sequenced for a study of beta chain features in type 1 diabetes. Study in general: Patients shared similar age, gender and cell yields with healthy donors. The number of sorted cells examined across all samples was around 99 million. Findings and caveats of the study: Junctions at VDJ sites from type 1 diabetes patients had fewer insertions and more deletions.

V was cut by 1 base and J by 1 base, with 10 bases left in between. CDR1 and CDR2 from the germline V gene are GTSNPN and SVGIG (reference sequence). The CDR3 is 14 amino acids. About this clone itself: Its antigen is unknown.

Expressed TCRB transcripts were sequenced after all isolated RNA was converted to cDNA. It was found that naive, central memory and regulatory T cell samples averaged approximately 3.9 million reads. Only in-frame clones appear in the TCRdb table, and some are missing; sequencing was by immunoSEQ multiplex PCR. This sample carries around 450,000 clones, approximately 10% of them seen once, and the ten largest clones take 0.046%. Sample: naive CD4+ T cells from blood. This chain links TRBV30 with TRBJ1-1; D not certain. The clonotype was recovered from a young woman in good health. CDR3 sequence: CAWSGETGNTEAFF. The CDR3 coding sequence is TGTGCCTGGAGTGGGGAGACTGGGAACACTGAAGCTTTCTTT.